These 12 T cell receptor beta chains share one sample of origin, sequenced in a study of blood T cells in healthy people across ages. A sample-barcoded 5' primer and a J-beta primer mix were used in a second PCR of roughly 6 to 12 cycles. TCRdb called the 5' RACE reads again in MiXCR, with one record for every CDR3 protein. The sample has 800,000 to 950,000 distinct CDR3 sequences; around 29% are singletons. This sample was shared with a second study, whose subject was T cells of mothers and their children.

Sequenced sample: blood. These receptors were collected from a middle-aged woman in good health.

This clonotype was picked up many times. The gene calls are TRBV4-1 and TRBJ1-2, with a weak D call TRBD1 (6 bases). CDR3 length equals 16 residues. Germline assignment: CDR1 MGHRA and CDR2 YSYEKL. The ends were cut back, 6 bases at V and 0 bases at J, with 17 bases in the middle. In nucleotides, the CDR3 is TGCGCCAGCAGTGAAACTCGGACAGCCGCTAACTATGGCTACACCTTC. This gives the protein CASSETRTAANYGYTF.

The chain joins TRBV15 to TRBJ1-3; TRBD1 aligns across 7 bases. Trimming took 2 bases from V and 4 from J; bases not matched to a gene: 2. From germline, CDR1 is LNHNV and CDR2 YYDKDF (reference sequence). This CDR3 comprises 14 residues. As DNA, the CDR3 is TGTGCCACCAGCAGACCAGGGGGAGGAAACACCATATATTTT. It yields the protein CATSRPGGGNTIYF.

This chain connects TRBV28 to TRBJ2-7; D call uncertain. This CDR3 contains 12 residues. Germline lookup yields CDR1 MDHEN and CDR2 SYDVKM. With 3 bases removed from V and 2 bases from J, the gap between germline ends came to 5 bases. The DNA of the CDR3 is TGTGCCAGCAGTTTCGCTACCTACGAGCAGTACTTC. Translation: CASSFATYEQYF. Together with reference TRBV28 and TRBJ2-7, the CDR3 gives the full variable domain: DVKVTQSSRYLVKRTGEKVFLECVQDMDHENMFWYRQDPGLGLRLIYFSYDVKMKEKGDIPEGYSVSREKKERFSLILESASTNQTSMYLCASSFATYEQYFGPGTRLTVT.

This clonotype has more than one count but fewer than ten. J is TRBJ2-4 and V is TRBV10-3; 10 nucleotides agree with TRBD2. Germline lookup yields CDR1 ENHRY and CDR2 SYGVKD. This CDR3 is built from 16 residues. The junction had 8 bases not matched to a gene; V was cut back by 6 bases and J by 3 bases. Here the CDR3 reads CAISTSGDILKNIQYF. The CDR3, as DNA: TGTGCCATCAGCACTAGCGGGGACATTCTCAAAAACATTCAGTACTTC.

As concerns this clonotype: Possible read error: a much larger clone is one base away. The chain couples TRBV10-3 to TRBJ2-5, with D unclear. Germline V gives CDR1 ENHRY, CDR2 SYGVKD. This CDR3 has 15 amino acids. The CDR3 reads CVISEEQAPVETQYF. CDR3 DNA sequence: TGTGTCATCAGTGAGGAGCAGGCCCCGGTGGAGACCCAGTACTTC.

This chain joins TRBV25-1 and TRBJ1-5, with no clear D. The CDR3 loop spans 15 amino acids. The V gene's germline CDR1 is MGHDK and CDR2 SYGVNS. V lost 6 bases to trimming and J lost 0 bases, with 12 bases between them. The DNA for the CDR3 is TGTGCCAGCAGCCCGGGTAAGAGTAGCAATCAGCCCCAGCATTTT. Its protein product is CASSPGKSSNQPQHF.

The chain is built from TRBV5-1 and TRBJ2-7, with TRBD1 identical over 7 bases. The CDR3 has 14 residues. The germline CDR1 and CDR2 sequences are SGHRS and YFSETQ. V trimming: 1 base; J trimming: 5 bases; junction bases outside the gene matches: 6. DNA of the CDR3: TGCGCCAGCAGCTTGCCGGGACAGACCAACGAGCAGTACTTC. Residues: CASSLPGQTNEQYF.

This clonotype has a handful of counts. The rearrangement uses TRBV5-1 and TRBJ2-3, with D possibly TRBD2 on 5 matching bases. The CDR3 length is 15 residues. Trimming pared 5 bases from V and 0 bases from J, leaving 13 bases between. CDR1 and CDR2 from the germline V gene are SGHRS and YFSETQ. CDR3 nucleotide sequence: TGCGCCAGCAGTTCTTGGCGGGCGAGCACAGATACGCAGTATTTT. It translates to CASSSWRASTDTQYF.

In DNA form, the CDR3 reads TGTGCCAGCAGCCAAGGACGGGAGAGCTCCTACGAGCAGTACTTC. It translates to CASSQGRESSYEQYF. This chain links TRBV4-2 with TRBJ2-7; D is perhaps TRBD2 (6 bases). Germline V CDR1 and CDR2: LGHNA, YNFKEQ. V dropped 1 base and J dropped 0 bases, with 10 bases sitting between them. The length of the CDR3 is 15 residues.

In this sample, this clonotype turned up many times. The CDR3 DNA sequence: TGTGCCAGCGACGCCGGGACAGGGGTGACAGATACGCAGTATTTT. This codes for CASDAGTGVTDTQYF. The J gene is TRBJ2-3, the V gene TRBV28; 10 bases align to TRBD1. Germline CDR1 and CDR2: MDHEN and SYDVKM. CDR3 length: 15 residues. V was clipped by 8 bases and J by 3 bases; unmatched bases: 8. The whole variable domain, remainder taken from reference TRBV28 and TRBJ2-3, is DVKVTQSSRYLVKRTGEKVFLECVQDMDHENMFWYRQDPGLGLRLIYFSYDVKMKEKGDIPEGYSVSREKKERFSLILESASTNQTSMYLCASDAGTGVTDTQYFGPGTRLTVL.

CDR3 DNA: TGTGCCTGGGGGGGGCAGGGTTCTGGCAATCAGCCCCAGCATTTT. Protein: CAWGGQGSGNQPQHF. V usage is TRBV30 and J usage is TRBJ1-5, with TRBD1 as a possible D gene (6 bases). The germline CDR1 and CDR2 sequences are GTSNPN and SVGIG (reference sequence). Between the trimmed V and J ends, which lost 5 bases and 2 bases, there was a span of 16 bases. The CDR3 loop spans 15 amino acids.

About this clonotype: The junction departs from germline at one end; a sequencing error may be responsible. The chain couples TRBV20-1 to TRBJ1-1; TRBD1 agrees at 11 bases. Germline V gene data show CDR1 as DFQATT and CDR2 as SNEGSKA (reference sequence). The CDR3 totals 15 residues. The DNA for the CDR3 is TGCAATGCTCGAACCGGGACAGGGGGTAACACTGAAGCTTTCTTT. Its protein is CNARTGTGGNTEAFF.